This T cell receptor beta chain was identified during a study of human T cells and chemical hapten exposure. This clonotype has only a few counts. The germline CDR1 and CDR2 sequences are DFQATT and SNEGSKA (reference sequence). V lost 3 bases and J lost 1, with 7 bases in between. This CDR3 comprises 13 residues. TCRdb reprocessed the RACE reads with MiXCR, giving one entry per CDR3 protein. Here the sample spans about 360,000 distinct CDR3 sequences, more than 4.5% being singletons. The time point is: patch test 1, 2 weeks after DPC sensitization. Treatment meaning: therapeutic diphenylcyclopropenone sensitization with weekly scalp DPC.

This chain joins TRBV20-1 and TRBJ2-1, with a weak D call TRBD2 (5 bases). Sequencing used whole blood, obtained in connection with sensitization to the hapten diphenylcyclopropenone (DPC). The sequence was obtained from a woman in her fifties or sixties with alopecia areata. Some clones in this sample may be carry-over from other donors' samples. CDR3: CSASGVSYNEQFF. The CDR3 nucleotides read TGCAGTGCTAGCGGGGTGTCCTACAATGAGCAGTTCTTC.